A single sample gave rise to the 13 T cell receptor beta chains below, sequenced in a study of identical twins. In TCRdb, the 5' RACE reads were re-called with MiXCR into one record per CDR3 protein. In the table there are a few hundred thousand distinct CDR3 sequences, about 15% of which are singletons. This same sample was also taken into another study, of yellow fever vaccine responses in identical twins.

Sequenced input: CD4+ T cells sorted from blood. The receptors originated from a woman younger than 30 in good health.

This chain uses TRBV20-1 with TRBJ2-7; 10 bases are shared with TRBD2. Germline V CDR1 and CDR2: DFQATT, SNEGSKA (reference sequence). The CDR3 extends over 14 amino acids. J lost 3 bases, V lost 6 bases, and 8 bases had no gene match. The DNA of the CDR3 is TGCAGTGCCGCCCCGGGGACTAGCGACTACGAGCAGTACTTC. It is translated as CSAAPGTSDYEQYF.

V gene TRBV12-3 or TRBV12-4 combines with J gene TRBJ2-1; 9 bases fit TRBD1. CDR3 size: 17 residues. V lost 2 bases and J lost 7; bases outside the gene matches: 12. CDR3 bases: TGTGCCAGCAGTTTACCATTAGGGACAGGGAAGAGTAATGAGCAGTTCTTC. This translates into CASSLPLGTGKSNEQFF.

V and J are TRBV20-1 and TRBJ1-1; D is unresolved. Germline lookup yields CDR1 DFQATT and CDR2 SNEGSKA (reference sequence). Deletions cut 6 bases from V and 8 bases from J, with 4 bases between. This CDR3 has 8 amino acids. In nucleotides, the CDR3 is TGCAGTGCAGGGGAAGCTTTCTTT. Translating gives CSAGEAFF.

This clonotype was counted ten times or more. The J gene is TRBJ2-1, the V gene TRBV5-1; 11 bases are a match to TRBD1. Trimming cost V 3 bases and J 7 bases; bases outside gene matches: 9. There are 16 residues in the CDR3. Germline CDR1 SGHRS, CDR2 YFSETQ. The CDR3 spells CASSSKRDRGENEQFF. The CDR3 DNA reads as TGCGCCAGCAGCTCGAAAAGGGACAGGGGGGAGAATGAGCAGTTCTTC.

This clonotype has a handful of counts. V gene TRBV11-2 combines with J gene TRBJ2-2; the match to TRBD2 covers 13 bases. Losses at the gene ends were 4 bases for V and 5 bases for J; bases not matched to a gene: 10. This CDR3 is built from 18 residues. Germline CDR1 SGHAT, CDR2 FQNNGV. The CDR3 loop reads CASSSIMTSGRRTGELFF. The CDR3 region has the DNA TGTGCCAGCAGCTCGATCATGACTAGCGGGAGGCGAACCGGGGAGCTGTTTTTT. Variable domain in full (rest from reference TRBV11-2 and TRBJ2-2): EAGVAQSPRYKIIEKRQSVAFWCNPISGHATLYWYQQILGQGPKLLIQFQNNGVVDDSQLPKDRFSAERLKGVDSTLKIQPAKLEDSAVYLCASSSIMTSGRRTGELFFGEGSRLTVL.

V is TRBV5-5 and J is TRBJ2-3; 7 bases line up with TRBD2. This CDR3 is 16 amino acids long. From germline, CDR1 is SGHKS and CDR2 YYEKEE (reference sequence). The V and J ends lost 0 bases and 4 bases, in that order; junction bases with no gene match: 8. CDR3 bases: TGTGCCAGCAGCTTGGCCCTGCGGGAGCCCTCAGATACGCAGTATTTT. Protein sequence: CASSLALREPSDTQYF.

The table lists this clonotype with a few counts. The chain is built from TRBV29-1 and TRBJ1-4; D is perhaps TRBD1 (5 bases). The CDR3 consists of 14 residues. With 3 bases removed from V and 8 bases from J, the gap between germline ends came to 16 bases. The germline V gene has CDR1 SQVTM and CDR2 ANQGSEA. The CDR3 reads CSVELGRASEKLFF. The CDR3 DNA reads TGCAGCGTTGAGTTGGGCAGGGCGAGCGAAAAACTGTTTTTT.

This clonotype was detected only a few times. The chain couples TRBV24-1 to TRBJ2-2; D is ambiguous. Germline CDR1 and CDR2: KGHDR and SFDVKD. Trimming took 1 base from V and 2 from J, leaving 4 bases between them. The CDR3 has 14 residues. This CDR3 reads CATSDFGNTGELFF. In nucleotides, the CDR3 is TGTGCCACCAGTGATTTTGGTAACACCGGGGAGCTGTTTTTT.

J is TRBJ2-2 and V is TRBV29-1, with a tentative D call TRBD2 (5 bases). The germline V gene has CDR1 SQVTM and CDR2 ANQGSEA. The V and J ends lost 7 bases and 1 base respectively, with 16 bases between them. The CDR3 is 15 amino acids. The CDR3 DNA reads as TGCAGCGGCTCTGAGGGAAATGGGAACACCGGGGAGCTGTTTTTT. This sequence encodes CSGSEGNGNTGELFF.

This clonotype was seen only a few times. This rearrangement joins TRBV12-3 or TRBV12-4 to TRBJ1-3; D not certain. V was clipped by 6 bases and J by 4 bases, with 10 bases between them. This CDR3 has 13 residues. CDR3 sequence reads: CASRLSWGNTIYF. CDR3 in DNA: TGTGCCAGCAGACTGTCATGGGGAAACACCATATATTTT.

This clonotype was seen more than once but under ten times. This rearrangement joins TRBV3-1 to TRBJ2-5; D gene ambiguous. This CDR3 has 13 residues. Trimming took 2 bases from V and 5 from J, leaving 9 bases between them. Germline CDR1 reads LGHDT; CDR2 reads YNNKEL (reference sequence). CDR3 bases: TGTGCCAGCAGCCAATTAATCCCCGAGACCCAGTACTTC. This gives the protein CASSQLIPETQYF.

This clonotype was recorded only once. Germline and junction disagree at one end, which may indicate a read error. V is TRBV7-8 and J is TRBJ1-4; 7 bases are shared with TRBD1. Germline V lookup: CDR1 SGHVS, CDR2 FQNEAQ. The CDR3 sequence is 16 residues long. The DNA of the CDR3 is TGTCCCAGCAGCCCACGACAGGGTGGCACTAATGAAAAACTGTTTTTT. The encoded protein is CPSSPRQGGTNEKLFF.

This clonotype was observed a few times. The gene calls are TRBV5-1 and TRBJ2-5, with 8 positions matching TRBD1. From germline, CDR1 is SGHRS and CDR2 YFSETQ. Unmatched junction bases numbered 7, after V lost 3 bases and J lost 9 bases. The CDR3 is 13 amino acids. CDR3 in amino acids: CASSSGQGGAQYF. For the CDR3, the DNA is TGCGCCAGCAGCTCCGGACAGGGTGGGGCCCAGTACTTC. Drawing the rest from reference TRBV5-1 and TRBJ2-5, the complete variable domain is KAGVTQTPRYLIKTRGQQVTLSCSPISGHRSVSWYQQTPGQGLQFLFEYFSETQRNKGNFPGRFSGRQFSNSRSEMNVSTLELGDSALYLCASSSGQGGAQYFGPGTRLLVL.